This T cell receptor beta chain appears in the sequencing data of a study of early T cells in non-severe SARS-CoV-2 infection. The V segment lost 5 bases and the J segment 3 bases; nucleotides outside the gene matches: 9. CDR3 length equals 16 residues. The V gene's germline CDR1 is SGHTA and CDR2 FQGNSA. Separate cDNA molecules each had unique molecular identifiers attached to them. In TCRdb, the 5' RACE reads were re-called with MiXCR into one record per CDR3 protein. The data show 60,000 to 75,000 distinct CDR3 sequences, about 11% seen once. The chain is built from TRBV7-2 and TRBJ1-4, with 7 positions matching TRBD1. Sequencing input: whole blood. The TCR sequence derives from an adult who was a healthcare worker with PCR-confirmed SARS-CoV-2 infection or an uninfected control (not recorded which). Here the CDR3 reads CASSPGGWGSNEKLFF. CDR3 bases: TGTGCCAGCAGCCCAGGGGGATGGGGTTCTAATGAAAAACTGTTTTTT.